Detailed here is one T cell receptor (beta chain). Antigen: not known. Sequencing was performed with immunoSEQ multiplex PCR; in TCRdb, only in-frame clones are kept and a portion is missing. The data show about 15,000 clones, 84% seen once. This record belongs to a study of PD-1 blockade in classical Hodgkin lymphoma. Germline values: CDR1 MNHNS, CDR2 SASEGT. The CDR3 length is 13 residues. V lost 7 bases to trimming and J lost 7 bases; unmatched junction nucleotides: 7. General study findings and limits: Reasons behind the repertoire differences stay unclear, perhaps disease activity or earlier therapy. Lower baseline TCR diversity was reported for newly diagnosed patients than for healthy donors.

As to time point: newly diagnosed, previously untreated cHL patient sample. Comparison relied on PBMCs that came from newly diagnosed, untreated classical Hodgkin lymphoma. This TCR was recovered from a human donor with classical Hodgkin lymphoma. Sequencing input: peripheral blood mononuclear cells (PBMCs). The gene calls are TRBV6-1 and TRBJ2-1, with 7 bases matching TRBD1. CDR3 residues: CASTGDSPNEQFF. CDR3 nucleotides: TGTGCCAGCACCGGGGACAGCCCAAATGAGCAGTTCTTC.